Presented here are 24 T cell receptor beta chains from one specimen sequenced in a study of shared clonotypes between healthy human individuals (TCRdb year 2020). Library prep was done by the immunoSEQ multiplex PCR assay. Entries here come from immuneACCESS through TCRdb and include only in-frame sequences with V and J called. Some clones fail to appear in such tables; in the studies checked, an unresolved V gene covers under half of the shortfall, and the cause of the remainder is unknown. Present in this sample are roughly 2,300,000 clones, 85% to 95% of which were seen just once. Together, the top ten hold approximately 0.4% of the sample. The sequencing sample was made of naive CD4+ T cells from PBMCs. In light of the paper, this sample's cell subset or site label describes: CD45RA+ positively selected. Receptors originate from a man aged 18 to 30 in good health. Some clones in this sample may be carry-over from other donors' samples.

The chain recombines TRBV7-3 with TRBJ2-1, with 7 bases identical to TRBD2. This CDR3 spans 14 amino acids. The trim removed 5 bases at V and 5 bases at J, leaving 6 bases unmatched. Germline V gives CDR1 SGHTA, CDR2 FQGTGA. The CDR3 nucleotides read TGTGCCAGCAGCCCTCGACTAGCCAACAATGAGCAGTTCTTC. This codes for CASSPRLANNEQFF.

This chain links TRBV19 with TRBJ2-6; D may be TRBD2 (6 bases). The ends were cut back, 4 bases at V and 2 bases at J, with 12 bases in the middle. CDR1 and CDR2 (germline): LNHDA, SQIVND (reference sequence). The CDR3 consists of 16 residues. The CDR3: CASSRSGVTGANVLTF. As DNA, the CDR3 is TGTGCCAGTAGTAGGTCGGGGGTAACTGGGGCCAACGTCCTGACTTTC.

About this clone: The sample carries other DNA sequences with the same CDR3. The chain has TRBV7-3 and TRBJ2-1, with 12 bases lining up with TRBD2. Unmatched junction bases numbered 7, after V lost 0 bases and J lost 4 bases. The CDR3 runs to 18 residues. Looked up from germline, CDR1 is SGHTA and CDR2 is FQGTGA. CDR3 DNA sequence: TGTGCCAGCAGCTTAACCCCGGGACTAGCGGGCTCTTACAATGAGCAGTTCTTC. Protein sequence: CASSLTPGLAGSYNEQFF.

The CDR3 DNA reads TGTGCCAGCAGCAAAGACAGGCCCTCTGGAAACACCATATATTTT. This translates into CASSKDRPSGNTIYF. V is TRBV5-5 and J is TRBJ1-3; tentatively, D is TRBD1 (6 bases). The germline V gene has CDR1 SGHKS and CDR2 YYEKEE (reference sequence). The CDR3 spans 15 residues. The ends were cut back, 4 bases at V and 0 bases at J, with 11 bases in the middle.

This chain connects TRBV9 to TRBJ1-3; no firm D call. The CDR3 is made up of 13 amino acids. Trimming removed 7 bases at V and 0 bases at J, with 8 bases between. Germline CDR1 reads SGDLS; CDR2 reads YYNGEE. The CDR3 bases are TGTGCCAGCGGGCGCAGCTCTGGAAACACCATATATTTT. Translated: CASGRSSGNTIYF.

The genes are TRBV27 and TRBJ2-3; 7 bases line up with TRBD2. The CDR3 runs 16 residues. V dropped 5 bases and J dropped 2; count of bases not matched to a gene: 10. The germline CDR1 and CDR2 sequences are MNHEY and SMNVEV (reference sequence). The CDR3 sequence is CASSRGGGANTDTQYF. In DNA, the CDR3 is TGTGCCAGCAGTCGCGGGGGAGGGGCTAACACAGATACGCAGTATTTT.

This clone has just one count. As DNA, the CDR3 is TGTGCCAGCAGACTAGCGGGAGGGCCTAGTGAGCAGTTCTTC. Encoded protein: CASRLAGGPSEQFF. This chain connects TRBV28 to TRBJ2-1; the match to TRBD2 covers 13 bases. Germline V CDR1 and CDR2: MDHEN, SYDVKM. This CDR3 comprises 14 residues. Trimming cost V 6 bases and J 9 bases; bases outside gene matches: 5.

The V gene is TRBV6-6, the J gene TRBJ2-7; the D is unclear. In germline, CDR1 is MNHNY, CDR2 SVGAGI (reference sequence). V was clipped by 0 bases and J by 2 bases, with 8 bases between them. The CDR3 is 14 amino acids. CDR3 in amino acids: CASSYSRPPYEQYF. In DNA, the CDR3 is TGTGCCAGCAGTTACTCACGGCCCCCCTACGAGCAGTACTTC.

The chain has TRBV7-9 and TRBJ1-5, with D possibly being TRBD1 (5 bases). Trimming removed 5 bases from V and 0 bases from J, with 11 bases in between. Germline V lookup: CDR1 SEHNR, CDR2 FQNEAQ (reference sequence). CDR3 length: 15 residues. The CDR3 reads CASSRDGYSNQPQHF. The DNA for the CDR3 is TGTGCCAGCAGCCGGGACGGATATAGCAATCAGCCCCAGCATTTT.

The CDR3 loop is CASSLSAGSGKRAGELFF. The CDR3 coding sequence is TGCGCCAGCAGCTTGTCAGCGGGATCAGGCAAAAGGGCCGGGGAGCTGTTTTTT. The chain couples TRBV5-1 to TRBJ2-2; 7 nucleotides line up with TRBD2. The germline V gene encodes CDR1 SGHRS and CDR2 YFSETQ. V lost 1 base and J lost 6; bases outside the gene matches: 15. The CDR3 consists of 18 residues.

V and J are TRBV5-1 and TRBJ2-7; D perhaps matches TRBD2 (5 bases). CDR1 is SGHRS and CDR2 is YFSETQ in the germline V gene. V gave up 2 bases and J gave up 0 bases, with 15 bases separating them. The CDR3 consists of 16 residues. The CDR3 nucleotides read TGCGCCAGCAGCTTTCAAGGACTTTCCGCCTCCTACGAGCAGTACTTC. It is translated as CASSFQGLSASYEQYF.

The chain employs TRBV30 and TRBJ1-2; TRBD1 agrees at 9 bases. The V segment lost 3 bases and the J segment 10 bases; nucleotides outside the gene matches: 9. The CDR3 totals 13 residues. From germline, CDR1 is GTSNPN and CDR2 SVGIG (reference sequence). Here the CDR3 reads CAWSGQGSSFYTF. The DNA for the CDR3 is TGTGCCTGGAGCGGACAGGGGAGTTCCTTCTACACCTTC. Filled out from reference TRBV30 and TRBJ1-2, the complete variable domain reads SQTIHQWPATLVQPVGSPLSLECTVEGTSNPNLYWYRQAAGRGLQLLFYSVGIGQISSEVPQNLSASRPQDRQFILSSKKLLLSDSGFYLCAWSGQGSSFYTFGSGTRLTVV.

The chain links TRBV18 to TRBJ1-2; 8 bases fit TRBD1. This CDR3 is built from 15 residues. V lost 3 bases and J lost 1; bases outside the gene matches: 4. CDR1 and CDR2 from the germline V gene are KGHSH and LQKENI. This chain's CDR3 is CASSPAGQVNYGYTF. The CDR3 nucleotides are TGTGCCAGCTCACCCGCGGGACAGGTTAACTATGGCTACACCTTC. The whole variable domain, remainder taken from reference TRBV18 and TRBJ1-2, is NAGVMQNPRHLVRRRGQEARLRCSPMKGHSHVYWYRQLPEEGLKFMVYLQKENIIDESGMPKERFSAEFPKEGPSILRIQQVVRGDSAAYFCASSPAGQVNYGYTFGSGTRLTVV.

The chain couples TRBV18 to TRBJ2-1; D uncertain. Trimming removed 2 bases from V and 7 bases from J, with 15 bases in between. Germline assignment: CDR1 KGHSH and CDR2 LQKENI. CDR3 length: 15 amino acids. DNA of the CDR3: TGTGCCAGCTCACCAGGCTTTGACCAAAGTAATGAGCAGTTCTTC. It codes for CASSPGFDQSNEQFF.

This clone was counted a single time. CDR3: CASSLDRSGRNGYTF. CDR3 sequence (DNA): TGCGCCAGCAGCCTCGACAGATCGGGGAGAAACGGCTACACCTTC. The chain combines TRBV5-1 with TRBJ1-2, with TRBD1 as a possible D gene (5 bases). The CDR3 consists of 15 residues. V was trimmed by 4 bases and J by 8 bases, leaving 21 bases between them. Germline V gene data show CDR1 as SGHRS and CDR2 as YFSETQ.

This clone occurred a few times. Different DNA sequences within this sample yield the same CDR3. The chain links TRBV18 to TRBJ2-7; 8 bases are shared with TRBD1. The germline V gene encodes CDR1 KGHSH and CDR2 LQKENI. The CDR3 spans 14 residues. V lost 2 bases to trimming and J lost 0 bases; unmatched junction nucleotides: 0. CDR3 DNA sequence: TGTGCCAGCTCACCAGGGACAGGCTCCTACGAGCAGTACTTC. Translation: CASSPGTGSYEQYF. Together with reference TRBV18 and TRBJ2-7, the CDR3 gives the full variable domain: NAGVMQNPRHLVRRRGQEARLRCSPMKGHSHVYWYRQLPEEGLKFMVYLQKENIIDESGMPKERFSAEFPKEGPSILRIQQVVRGDSAAYFCASSPGTGSYEQYFGPGTRLTVT.

The chain is built from TRBV5-4 and TRBJ2-1; D is uncertain. Deletions cut 4 bases from V and 5 bases from J, with 22 bases between. The length of the CDR3 is 17 residues. CDR1 is SGHNT, CDR2 YYREEE, per germline (reference sequence). The CDR3 DNA reads as TGTGCCAGCAGCCCGTCTCTACCCCTAGTAACAAACAATGAGCAGTTCTTC. Residues: CASSPSLPLVTNNEQFF.

The J gene is TRBJ2-1, the V gene TRBV27, with D perhaps matching TRBD2 (5 bases). Germline CDR1 is MNHEY and CDR2 is SMNVEV (reference sequence). Trimming removed 10 bases at V and 0 bases at J, with 13 bases between. This CDR3 region has 14 residues. The CDR3 loop reads CATRTGSSYNEQFF. The CDR3 nucleotides are TGTGCCACCAGAACTGGGAGCTCCTACAATGAGCAGTTCTTC.

Only one count was recorded for this clone. This chain uses TRBV4-2 with TRBJ2-2, with 15 bases lining up with TRBD2. Germline V CDR1 and CDR2: LGHNA, YNFKEQ. The CDR3 runs to 22 residues. V dropped 4 bases and J dropped 0; count of bases not matched to a gene: 15. In DNA, the CDR3 is TGTGCCAGCAGCCTAGATTTTCAACCGGGACTAGCGGGAGGAACGAACACCGGGGAGCTGTTTTTT. Encoded protein: CASSLDFQPGLAGGTNTGELFF.

The chain has TRBV4-2 and TRBJ1-3; possible D gene TRBD1, 6 bases. The CDR3 is 15 amino acids. Germline V gene data show CDR1 as LGHNA and CDR2 as YNFKEQ. V gave up 5 bases and J gave up 3 bases, with 14 bases separating them. This CDR3 reads CASSTPGQSGNTIYF. The CDR3 nucleotides are TGTGCCAGCAGCACCCCTGGACAGAGTGGAAACACCATATATTTT.

The V call is TRBV18, the J call TRBJ2-7; D gene ambiguous. The germline CDR1 and CDR2 sequences are KGHSH and LQKENI. V was shortened by 4 bases and J by 3 bases, with 16 bases between the two germline ends. The CDR3 has 15 amino acids. CDR3 coding DNA: TGTGCCAGCTCACGGCTCGGGCAGCCCGTCTACGAGCAGTACTTC. The encoded protein is CASSRLGQPVYEQYF.

J is TRBJ2-7 and V is TRBV27; tentatively, D is TRBD2 (5 bases). The CDR3 runs 15 residues. In germline, CDR1 is MNHEY, CDR2 SMNVEV (reference sequence). V was shortened by 2 bases and J by 3 bases, with 14 bases between the two germline ends. DNA of the CDR3: TGTGCCAGCAGTTTAACGGGATTCTTATACTACGAGCAGTACTTC. This gives the protein CASSLTGFLYYEQYF.

This clone has more than one count but fewer than ten. This sample includes further DNA sequences coding for the same CDR3. The chain combines TRBV29-1 with TRBJ1-5; D call uncertain. This CDR3 spans 12 amino acids. CDR1 is SQVTM and CDR2 is ANQGSEA in the germline V gene. Trimming left V 5 bases short and J 0 bases short, with 5 bases between. The CDR3, as DNA: TGCAGCGTTAGGGATAGCAATCAGCCCCAGCATTTT. It is translated as CSVRDSNQPQHF.

The chain recombines TRBV11-2 with TRBJ2-1; 8 bases are shared with TRBD1. The germline V gene has CDR1 SGHAT and CDR2 FQNNGV. The trim removed 4 bases at V and 4 bases at J, leaving 12 bases unmatched. The CDR3 has 17 amino acids. The CDR3 loop is CASSSRSGGTLYNEQFF. The CDR3 coding sequence is TGTGCCAGCAGCTCCCGTTCAGGGGGCACTTTATACAATGAGCAGTTCTTC.